This TCR beta chain was obtained from a study of human T cells and chemical hapten exposure. Study background: Per-sample TCR yields varied mainly from small pooled library volume differences. Findings and limits, study-wide: Once DPC sensitization occurred, TCRs above 1 in 1000 frequency showed no change.

The sample holds a few counts of this clonotype. Its antigen is currently unknown. Time point described: healthy volunteer bleed at 6 weeks. RNA extraction used unfractionated whole blood as the source of total RNA. The library put unique molecular identifiers onto individual cDNA molecules. Original methodology: 95,638 TCRs per sample was the median, with a range of about 20,000 to 690,600. TCRdb called the RACE reads again in MiXCR, with one record for every CDR3 protein. These V and J calls originate from TCRdb's pipeline instead of the authors' own analysis. The repertoire holds around 80,000 distinct CDR3 sequences, with roughly 8.7% as singletons. The clonotype originates from a male donor in good health. Some clones in this sample may be carry-over from other donors' samples. Sequenced material: whole blood.

The CDR3 bases are TGTGCCAGCAGTTATGGACAGGTTGAAGCTTTCTTT. Its protein is CASSYGQVEAFF. The chain couples TRBV6-2 or TRBV6-3 to TRBJ1-1; 7 bases fit TRBD1. This CDR3 comprises 12 residues. V was pared by 3 bases and J by 7 bases, with 2 bases of the junction left unmatched. CDR1 is MNHEY and CDR2 is SVGEGT in the germline V gene.